This T cell receptor beta chain stems from a study of cytomegalovirus exposure and HLA in healthy donors. In the case of this clone: Its target is unknown.

The PCR made use of 60 Vbeta and 13 Jbeta primers. Original data processing: Later, tens of millions of unique TCR beta chains were counted in an analysis, and about 10 million of them were shared. Profiling relied on immunoSEQ multiplex PCR, and the TCRdb table lists in-frame clones only, not all of them. V and J calls plus clone size are reproduced from that table; the DNA served to infer D and trimming. The sample comprises tens of thousands of clones, 75% of which are singletons, and 9.5% to 15% rests with the top ten. This CDR3 spans 15 amino acids. V lost 0 bases to trimming and J lost 2 bases, with 8 bases between them. Germline-derived CDR1 and CDR2 are SGDLS and YYNGEE. Whole-study findings and limits: Across HLA loci, a later analysis found differing TCR association rates, with DRB1 most and HLA-C fewest.

Material: PBMCs. This receptor was identified in a man between 70 and 80 years old in good health and CMV-seronegative. This chain uses TRBV9 with TRBJ2-2; D ambiguous. The DNA for the CDR3 is TGTGCCAGCAGCGTAGGATACAGAAACACCGGGGAGCTGTTTTTT. It is translated as CASSVGYRNTGELFF.